The text below deals with one TCR beta chain. The record originates from a study of blood T cell repertoires in COVID-19. Study-wide background: Samples of COVID-19 (acute and convalescent) were obtained from the United States, Italy and Spain. The analysed material was cDNA or gDNA that came from T cells, B-cell-depleted T cells, or PBMCs.

There are 14 residues in the CDR3. The germline gives CDR1 MNHEY, CDR2 SVGAGI. V was cut by 2 bases and J by 4 bases, with 9 bases left in between. Per the original data handling: Quantification of nucleated cells was approximated via reference gene primer amplification. The assay was immunoSEQ multiplex PCR, and TCRdb's table has in-frame clones only and misses some. That table supplies the V and J calls and clone size; D and trimming were determined from the DNA. Of approximately 100,000 clones listed, 75% to 85% are singletons. This chain connects TRBV6-5 to TRBJ1-5; weak D call: TRBD1 (5 bases). Sequencing was performed on peripheral blood. The origin of this receptor is a man aged 55 to 70 with acute or convalescent COVID-19. The CDR3 sequence is CASSYGGGNQPQHF. The CDR3 bases are TGTGCCAGCAGTTACGGGGGGGGAAATCAGCCCCAGCATTTT.